The source of this TCR beta chain is a study of blood T cell repertoires in COVID-19. Study-level information: Samples came from the United States, Italy and Spain, spanning acute and convalescent COVID-19. PBMCs, B-cell-depleted T cells, or T cells were the source of the cDNA or gDNA that made up the material.

The authors' processing: Reference gene primer amplification yielded estimated nucleated cell counts. The repertoire was sequenced with immunoSEQ multiplex PCR; TCRdb's copy has only in-frame clones and lacks some. Clonal size and the V and J genes are those of that table, whereas D and trimming came from the DNA. This table holds around 99,000 clones, more than 70% found once. The CDR3 has 15 amino acids. Germline loops: CDR1 SGHNT, CDR2 YENEEA. V was shortened by 3 bases and J by 4 bases, with 13 bases between the two germline ends. This chain connects TRBV11-3 to TRBJ2-1; TRBD1 might be the D (6 bases). The sample taken for sequencing was peripheral blood. This clonotype was sampled from a human donor in a cohort sampled during active COVID-19. CDR3 coding DNA: TGTGCCAGCAGCTTCACCGGGACATTGTACAATGAGCAGTTCTTC. It codes for CASSFTGTLYNEQFF.